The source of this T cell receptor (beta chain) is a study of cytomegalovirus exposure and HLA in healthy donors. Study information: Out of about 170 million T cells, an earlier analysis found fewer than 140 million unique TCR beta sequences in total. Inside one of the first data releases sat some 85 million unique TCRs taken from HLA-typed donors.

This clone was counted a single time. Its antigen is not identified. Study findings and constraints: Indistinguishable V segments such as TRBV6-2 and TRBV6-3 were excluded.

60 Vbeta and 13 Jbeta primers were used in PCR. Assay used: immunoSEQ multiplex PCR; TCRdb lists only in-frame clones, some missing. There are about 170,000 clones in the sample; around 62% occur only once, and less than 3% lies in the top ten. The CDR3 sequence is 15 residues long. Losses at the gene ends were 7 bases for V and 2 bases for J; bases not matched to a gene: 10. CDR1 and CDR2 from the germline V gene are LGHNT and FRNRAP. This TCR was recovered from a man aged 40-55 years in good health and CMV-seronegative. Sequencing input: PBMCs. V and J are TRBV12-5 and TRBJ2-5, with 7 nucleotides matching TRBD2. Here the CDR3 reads CASARGGVQQETQYF. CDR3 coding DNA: TGTGCTAGTGCCCGGGGAGGGGTCCAACAAGAGACCCAGTACTTC.